This T cell receptor (beta chain) derives from a study of Ad26.COV2.S vaccination and SARS-CoV-2 variants. Study-level information: As a participant in COV1001, the donor was in the Ad26.COV2.S trial arm.

Notes on this clone: What it binds is not known.

The treatment was: over 15 received Ad26.COV2.S at low or high dose, single or two shots; five or six received placebo; per-sample allocation not given. At day 63 after the first vaccine or placebo injection, samples were drawn. Sequencing was performed with immunoSEQ multiplex PCR; in TCRdb, only in-frame clones are kept and a portion is missing. The table has about 370,000 clones, approximately 91% seen once; the top ten hold roughly 3.2%. General study findings and limits: Reportedly, after vaccination the spike-specific CD8+ and CD4+ T cell responses displayed substantial breadth.

V lost 7 bases and J lost 4, with 13 bases in between. CDR3 length: 13 amino acids. The germline CDR1 and CDR2 sequences are MNHNY and SVGAGI (reference sequence). The clonotype comes from a person between 18 and 65 years old who received the Ad26.COV2.S COVID-19 vaccine or a placebo. The chain employs TRBV6-6 and TRBJ1-1; the D is unclear. Sequenced material: peripheral blood, taken in a trial of Ad26.COV2.S vaccine versus placebo. The CDR3 protein is CASTTIGSTEAFF. CDR3 DNA: TGTGCCAGCACTACAATCGGCAGCACTGAAGCTTTCTTT.